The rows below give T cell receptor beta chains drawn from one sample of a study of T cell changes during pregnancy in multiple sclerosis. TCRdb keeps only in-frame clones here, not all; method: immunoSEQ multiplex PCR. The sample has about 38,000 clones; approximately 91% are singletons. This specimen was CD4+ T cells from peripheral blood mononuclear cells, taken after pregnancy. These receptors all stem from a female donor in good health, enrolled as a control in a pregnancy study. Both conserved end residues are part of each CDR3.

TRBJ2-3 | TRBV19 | CASSISLPKTSTDTQYF
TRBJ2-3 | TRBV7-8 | CASSAGTSGITDTQYF
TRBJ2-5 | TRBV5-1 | CASSYSSGELETQYF
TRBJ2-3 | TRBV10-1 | CASSTSVDTQYF
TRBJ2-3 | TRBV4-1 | CASSQDAAGASSTDTQYF
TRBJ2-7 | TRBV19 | CASSIRARGYEQYF
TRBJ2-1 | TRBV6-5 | CASSSTGGSYNEQFF
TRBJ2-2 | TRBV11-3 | CASSQGVGARTGELFF
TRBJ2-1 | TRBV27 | CASSLHPQGVGQFF
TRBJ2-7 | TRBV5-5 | CASSPGMARPYEQYF
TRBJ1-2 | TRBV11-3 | CASSPNTAYGYTF
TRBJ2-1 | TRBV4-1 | CASSLDGMKEQFF
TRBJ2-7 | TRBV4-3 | CASSRQLAGINYEQYF
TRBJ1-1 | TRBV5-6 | CASSLGGGQVNTEAFF
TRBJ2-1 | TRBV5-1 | CASSLAATSGYYNEQFF
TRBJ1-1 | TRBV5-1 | CASSLVSRGPPDTEAFF
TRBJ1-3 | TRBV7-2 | CASSLGDRGNTIYF
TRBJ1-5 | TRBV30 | CAWSVSGGSQPQHF
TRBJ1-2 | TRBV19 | CASSIREGDRPTF
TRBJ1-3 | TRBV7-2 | CASRGLAHSGNTIYF
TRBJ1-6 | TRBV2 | CASSEEGDSLGSPLHF
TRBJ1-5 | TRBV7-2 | CASSSSGGTGAQPQHF
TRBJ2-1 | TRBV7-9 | CASSAAGAAGEQFF
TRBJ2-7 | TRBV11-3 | CASSLDQGAGYEQYF
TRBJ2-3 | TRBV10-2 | CASSGGQGIGADTQYF
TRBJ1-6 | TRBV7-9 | CASSLEQYNSPLHF
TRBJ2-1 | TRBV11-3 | CASSPAWQGKNNEQFF
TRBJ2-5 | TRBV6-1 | CASSEEEWTGVYF
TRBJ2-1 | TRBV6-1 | CASTLWTGANEQFF
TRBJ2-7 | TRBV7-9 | CASSTNTPTDEQYF
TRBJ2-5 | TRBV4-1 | CASSQDRVAGAQETQYF
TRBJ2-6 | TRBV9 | CASSLLAGASGANVLTF
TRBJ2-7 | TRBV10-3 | CAISEGRQGAGEQYF
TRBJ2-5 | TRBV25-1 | CASSVIGEETQYF
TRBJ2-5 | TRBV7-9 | CASSLGGGTKETQYF
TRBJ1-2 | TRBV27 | CASSFDRGYGYTF
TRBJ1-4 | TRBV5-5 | CASSRGQGYEKLFF
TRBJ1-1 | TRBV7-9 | CASSLSGQQAFF
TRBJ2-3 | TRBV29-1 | CSVAGTSVTDTQYF
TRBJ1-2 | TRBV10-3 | CAISESREDYGYTF
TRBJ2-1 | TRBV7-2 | CASSLVARLAGASRNEQFF
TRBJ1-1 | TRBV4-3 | CASSQAGIEAFF
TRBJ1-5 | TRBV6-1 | CASVERSNQPQHF
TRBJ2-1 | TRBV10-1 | CASSGPVYNEQFF
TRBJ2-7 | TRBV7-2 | CASSLLRAGVSYEQYF
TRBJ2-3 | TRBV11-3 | CASSLVGRGWATDTQYF
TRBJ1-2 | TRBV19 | CASSHQGTLYGYTF
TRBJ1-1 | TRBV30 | CAWSVRQNTEAFF
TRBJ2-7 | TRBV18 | CASSPPSVGVAPIEQYF
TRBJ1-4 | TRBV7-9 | CASSRGQGEKLFF
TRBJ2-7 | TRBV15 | CATSRVGGVIPYEQYF
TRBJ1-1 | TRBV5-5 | CASSLGQGLEAFF